The 17 T cell receptor beta chains below come from one sample, sequenced in a study of blood T cell repertoires in COVID-19. Using immunoSEQ multiplex PCR, the repertoire was profiled, and TCRdb retains in-frame clones only, with some absent. The sample yields around 370,000 clones, around nine tenths seen once. Sequenced material: peripheral blood. These receptors all come from a woman aged 70 to 79 with COVID-19, enrolled during active disease.

This clone was seen repeatedly, ten times or more. V gene TRBV6-5 combines with J gene TRBJ1-1, with D unresolved. Per germline, CDR1 MNHEY and CDR2 SVGAGI. The CDR3 runs to 13 residues. Trimming left V 2 bases short and J 6 bases short, with 10 bases between. The DNA for the CDR3 is TGTGCCAGCAGTTACGCCTACTCCGCTGAAGCTTTCTTT. The encoded protein is CASSYAYSAEAFF.

Only one count was recorded for this clone. Other DNA sequences of this sample code for an identical CDR3. The rearrangement links TRBV20-1 to TRBJ1-4; D remains ambiguous. The CDR3 totals 11 residues. V lost 5 bases to trimming and J lost 4 bases, with 5 bases between them. Looked up from germline, CDR1 is DFQATT and CDR2 is SNEGSKA (reference sequence). The CDR3 reads CSASRNEKLFF. The CDR3, as DNA: TGCAGTGCTTCCCGTAATGAAAAACTGTTTTTT.

The genes are TRBV11-2 and TRBJ1-1; tentative D call: TRBD1 (5 bases). CDR3 length: 14 residues. Germline-derived CDR1 and CDR2 are SGHAT and FQNNGV. V lost 5 bases and J lost 5, with 15 bases in between. DNA of the CDR3: TGTGCCAGCAGCCGTAAGACGGGGGGGACTGAAGCTTTCTTT. Residues: CASSRKTGGTEAFF. Filled out from reference TRBV11-2 and TRBJ1-1, the complete variable domain reads EAGVAQSPRYKIIEKRQSVAFWCNPISGHATLYWYQQILGQGPKLLIQFQNNGVVDDSQLPKDRFSAERLKGVDSTLKIQPAKLEDSAVYLCASSRKTGGTEAFFGQGTRLTVV.

This sequence joins TRBV7-2 and TRBJ2-1; 15 bases match TRBD2. With V trimmed by 6 bases and J by 7 bases, 4 bases remained unmatched. The CDR3 spans 15 residues. Germline V gives CDR1 SGHTA, CDR2 FQGNSA. The CDR3 sequence: CASRLGLAGGNEQFF. In DNA form, the CDR3 reads TGTGCCAGCAGACTAGGACTAGCGGGGGGGAATGAGCAGTTCTTC.

The rearrangement links TRBV9 to TRBJ1-1, with 11 bases matching TRBD1. The CDR3 is 13 residues long. The germline gives CDR1 SGDLS, CDR2 YYNGEE. Trimming at V came to 6 bases and at J to 4 bases, leaving 2 bases not matched to a gene. DNA for the CDR3: TGTGCCAGCACAGGGACAGGGGGCACTGAAGCTTTCTTT. Residues: CASTGTGGTEAFF.

The chain uses TRBV5-4 and TRBJ1-1, with a weak D call TRBD1 (5 bases). The length of the CDR3 is 15 residues. Trimming removed 1 base at V and 0 bases at J, with 10 bases between. Germline V gene data show CDR1 as SGHNT and CDR2 as YYREEE (reference sequence). The CDR3 here is CASSLKGFLNTEAFF. CDR3 nucleotides: TGTGCCAGCAGCTTGAAGGGGTTTTTGAACACTGAAGCTTTCTTT. Drawing the rest from reference TRBV5-4 and TRBJ1-1, the complete variable domain is ETGVTQSPTHLIKTRGQQVTLRCSSQSGHNTVSWYQQALGQGPQFIFQYYREEENGRGNFPPRFSGLQFPNYSSELNVNALELDDSALYLCASSLKGFLNTEAFFGQGTRLTVV.

The V call is TRBV7-9, the J call TRBJ1-1, with D possibly being TRBD1 (6 bases). Trimming removed 3 bases at V and 1 base at J, with 12 bases between. CDR3 length: 15 residues. Germline V gene lookup returns CDR1 SEHNR and CDR2 FQNEAQ (reference sequence). Here the CDR3 DNA reads TGTGCCAGCAGCTTGGGGGACATTCCGAACACTGAAGCTTTCTTT. It specifies CASSLGDIPNTEAFF.

The chain is built from TRBV2 and TRBJ1-2, with 11 bases lining up with TRBD1. CDR3 size: 14 residues. V shed 6 bases, J shed 5 bases, and the junction held 5 bases outside the gene matches. Germline V gene lookup returns CDR1 SNHLY and CDR2 FYNNEI. CDR3 sequence (DNA): TGTGCCAGCAGCGGACAGGGGGCAGAGTATGGCTACACCTTC. Protein sequence: CASSGQGAEYGYTF.

The V and J genes are TRBV6-5 and TRBJ1-1; 7 bases align to TRBD1. V shed 2 bases, J shed 4 bases, and the junction held 7 bases outside the gene matches. The germline V gene has CDR1 MNHEY and CDR2 SVGAGI. The CDR3 runs 15 residues. CDR3 sequence (DNA): TGTGCCAGCAGTTACAGGGGGCCGAGGAGCACTGAAGCTTTCTTT. This gives the protein CASSYRGPRSTEAFF.

The V call is TRBV4-2, the J call TRBJ2-5; 10 bases match TRBD1. After removal of 4 bases from V and 1 base from J, the junction contained 6 bases not matched to a gene. This CDR3 is built from 16 residues. Germline loops: CDR1 LGHNA, CDR2 YNFKEQ. CDR3 nucleotide sequence: TGTGCCAGCAGCCTAGGACAGGGGGTGGTCCAAGAGACCCAGTACTTC. Its protein product is CASSLGQGVVQETQYF.

The V call is TRBV7-3, the J call TRBJ1-1, with a possible D match to TRBD1 (5 bases). This CDR3 contains 14 residues. The V end lost 4 bases, the J end lost 2 bases, and 11 bases lay between the germline ends. Germline V gene sequence: CDR1 SGHTA, CDR2 FQGTGA. Here the CDR3 reads CASSSTGGNTEAFF. CDR3 nucleotide sequence: TGTGCCAGCAGCTCGACGGGGGGTAACACTGAAGCTTTCTTT.

The gene calls are TRBV2 and TRBJ1-2, with D possibly TRBD1 on 6 matching bases. The CDR3 extends over 15 amino acids. Germline V gene lookup returns CDR1 SNHLY and CDR2 FYNNEI. Trimming cost V 0 bases and J 4 bases, with 12 bases left between them. The CDR3 nucleotides are TGTGCCAGCAGTGAAGCGGATGACAGGCCCTATGGCTACACCTTC. It translates to CASSEADDRPYGYTF.

The chain links TRBV5-1 to TRBJ1-1; 8 bases align to TRBD1. Germline loops: CDR1 SGHRS, CDR2 YFSETQ. J was trimmed by 1 base and V by 8 bases; bases with no gene match: 4. This CDR3 comprises 13 residues. DNA of the CDR3: TGCGCCAGTTTAGGACAGGGGAACACTGAAGCTTTCTTT. As protein: CASLGQGNTEAFF.

V gene TRBV10-2 combines with J gene TRBJ1-5, with TRBD1 matching 8 bases. The CDR3 loop spans 13 amino acids. CDR1 is WSHSY, CDR2 SAAADI, per germline. Unmatched junction bases numbered 4, after V lost 6 bases and J lost 6 bases. CDR3 bases: TGCGCCAGCAGGCAGGGGGCGGTTCAGCCCCAGCATTTT. This codes for CASRQGAVQPQHF.

V gene TRBV19 combines with J gene TRBJ2-7; 7 bases fit TRBD1. V gave up 3 bases and J gave up 3 bases; unmatched junction bases: 5. The CDR3 runs to 14 residues. CDR1 LNHDA and CDR2 SQIVND come from the germline V gene (reference sequence). CDR3 in amino acids: CASSMGTEDYEQYF. The CDR3 DNA sequence: TGTGCCAGTAGTATGGGGACAGAGGACTACGAGCAGTACTTC.

Here the CDR3 reads CASSLDEAFEQYF. CDR3 nucleotide sequence: TGTGCCAGCAGCTTAGACGAGGCCTTCGAGCAGTACTTC. V usage is TRBV7-9 and J usage is TRBJ2-7, with D unclear. The ends were cut back, 1 base at V and 6 bases at J, with 10 bases in the middle. CDR3 length equals 13 residues. Germline lookup yields CDR1 SEHNR and CDR2 FQNEAQ (reference sequence).

Regarding this clone: This sample includes further DNA sequences coding for the same CDR3. The rearrangement links TRBV6-5 to TRBJ1-2, with TRBD1 identical over 7 bases. The CDR3 consists of 13 residues. Germline trimming cut 6 bases from V and 2 bases from J; bases unmatched to any gene: 3. Germline V gives CDR1 MNHEY, CDR2 SVGAGI. CDR3 sequence: CASRPGQNYGYTF. The CDR3 coding sequence is TGTGCCAGCAGACCGGGACAGAACTATGGCTACACCTTC.